A single sample is the source of the 3 T cell receptor beta chains below, sequenced in a study of blood T cell repertoires in COVID-19. Libraries were prepared by immunoSEQ multiplex PCR; TCRdb keeps only in-frame clonotypes and omits some of them. This sample carries about 320,000 clones, around 86% of them seen once, and the ten largest clones take around 9.3%. The specimen was PBMCs or T cells enriched from blood (not recorded which). These receptor sequences come from a woman under 30 who had recovered from COVID-19.

This clone has more than one count but fewer than ten. The chain joins TRBV19 to TRBJ1-1, with 8 nucleotides matching TRBD1. The CDR3 has 18 amino acids. V dropped 7 bases and J dropped 0; count of bases not matched to a gene: 16. Germline CDR1 LNHDA, CDR2 SQIVND (reference sequence). CDR3 sequence reads: CASTLGYAAGGMNTEAFF. CDR3 sequence (DNA): TGTGCCAGTACCCTAGGGTATGCGGCAGGGGGCATGAACACTGAAGCTTTCTTT.

This chain connects TRBV12-3 or TRBV12-4 to TRBJ2-5; 8 bases are shared with TRBD2. The CDR3 loop spans 13 amino acids. V gave up 6 bases and J gave up 5 bases; unmatched junction bases: 5. CDR3 nucleotides: TGTGCCAGCAGAATTGGACTAGCTGAGACCCAGTACTTC. Amino acid sequence: CASRIGLAETQYF.

The J gene is TRBJ1-4, the V gene TRBV5-1, with TRBD1 matching 7 bases. Trimming at V came to 4 bases and at J to 4 bases, leaving 10 bases not matched to a gene. The germline CDR1 and CDR2 sequences are SGHRS and YFSETQ. The CDR3 runs to 16 residues. As DNA, the CDR3 is TGCGCCAGCAGCCTCGGGACAGCACTCCTTAATGAAAAACTGTTTTTT. Its protein product is CASSLGTALLNEKLFF.